This TCR beta chain was documented in a study of blood T cell repertoires in COVID-19. The V segment lost 3 bases and the J segment 8 bases; nucleotides outside the gene matches: 10. The CDR3 has 15 amino acids. Germline values: CDR1 GTSNPN, CDR2 SVGIG (reference sequence). Sequencing was performed with immunoSEQ multiplex PCR; in TCRdb, only in-frame clones are kept and a portion is missing. The sample yields around 250,000 clones, roughly 85% seen once. Sequencing used PBMCs or T cells enriched from blood (not recorded which). This TCR was recovered from a woman between 45 and 60 years old who had recovered from COVID-19. This sequence joins TRBV30 and TRBJ1-6; TRBD1 agrees at 7 bases. The CDR3 spells CAWRGTGQWDSPLHF. The CDR3 DNA is TGTGCCTGGAGGGGCACGGGACAGTGGGATTCACCCCTCCACTTT.